One sample yielded the 22 T cell receptor beta chains listed below, sequenced in a study of blood T cell repertoires in COVID-19 (dated by TCRdb to about 2020). Library preparation used the immunoSEQ multiplex PCR assay. TCRdb took over this immuneACCESS table, retaining in-frame rearrangements with V and J assigned. Such tables are incomplete; in checked studies, under half of the missing clones stem from an unresolved V gene, and the remainder is unexplained. The sample profile shows around 230,000 clones; 75% to 90% of them were found once. Roughly 3.1% of the sample is held by the ten biggest clonotypes. The sample consisted of PBMCs or T cells enriched from blood (not recorded which). All receptors come from a woman between 40 and 55 years old with acute COVID-19.

The chain carries TRBV25-1 and TRBJ2-1; 8 nucleotides agree with TRBD1. The V gene end was trimmed by 2 bases and the J gene end by 6 bases; junction bases not matched to a gene: 12. This CDR3 has 17 amino acids. Germline V gives CDR1 MGHDK, CDR2 SYGVNS. The CDR3, as DNA: TGTGCCAGCAGTGAAGGGGACAGGTTCGGGGCTTTCAATGAGCAGTTCTTC. Translation: CASSEGDRFGAFNEQFF.

The chain is built from TRBV4-2 and TRBJ1-3; D not resolved. The V gene's germline CDR1 is LGHNA and CDR2 YNFKEQ. There are 11 residues in the CDR3. Trimming cost V 6 bases and J 7 bases, with 7 bases left between them. Here the CDR3 DNA reads TGTGCCAGCAGATCCGGGAACACCATATATTTT. Protein product: CASRSGNTIYF.

The rearrangement uses TRBV29-1 and TRBJ1-2; D is unresolved. Between the trimmed V and J ends, which lost 4 bases and 0 bases, there was a span of 6 bases. The CDR3 has 12 amino acids. CDR1 is SQVTM, CDR2 ANQGSEA, per germline. CDR3 coding DNA: TGCAGCGTTGCAGGTACTAACTATGGCTACACCTTC. Its translation is CSVAGTNYGYTF.

This rearrangement joins TRBV7-2 to TRBJ2-1, with D possibly matching TRBD1 (6 bases). Germline values: CDR1 SGHTA, CDR2 FQGNSA. Trimming removed 8 bases from V and 5 bases from J, with 16 bases in between. This CDR3 is 14 amino acids long. This chain's CDR3 is CASVGAEVHNEQFF. DNA of the CDR3: TGTGCCAGCGTGGGGGCCGAGGTGCACAATGAGCAGTTCTTC.

As concerns this clone: This same CDR3 is encoded by further DNA sequences in the sample. This chain joins TRBV27 and TRBJ2-3, with a tentative D call TRBD1 (5 bases). CDR1 and CDR2 (germline): MNHEY, SMNVEV (reference sequence). This CDR3 comprises 16 residues. V was shortened by 0 bases and J by 2 bases, with 12 bases between the two germline ends. The CDR3 reads CASSLSGQGITDTQYF. The CDR3, as DNA: TGTGCCAGCAGTTTATCCGGGCAGGGAATCACAGATACGCAGTATTTT.

The chain uses TRBV9 and TRBJ2-2; 8 nucleotides align to TRBD2. V gave up 0 bases and J gave up 5 bases; unmatched junction bases: 6. The V gene's germline CDR1 is SGDLS and CDR2 YYNGEE. The length of the CDR3 is 16 residues. CDR3 DNA sequence: TGTGCCAGCAGCGTAGTTCCGGGAGGGGGGACCGGGGAGCTGTTTTTT. It encodes CASSVVPGGGTGELFF.

The gene calls are TRBV7-3 and TRBJ2-1, with 7 bases lining up with TRBD2. In germline, CDR1 is SGHTA, CDR2 FQGTGA. The CDR3 consists of 15 residues. V was pared by 2 bases and J by 2 bases, with 3 bases of the junction left unmatched. This CDR3 reads CASSLDGRAYNEQFF. CDR3 in DNA: TGTGCCAGCAGCTTAGATGGGAGGGCCTACAATGAGCAGTTCTTC.

This clone was observed a single time. The V gene is TRBV6-5, the J gene TRBJ2-1; 11 bases are shared with TRBD2. The trim removed 7 bases at V and 8 bases at J, leaving 7 bases unmatched. Germline V lookup: CDR1 MNHEY, CDR2 SVGAGI. CDR3 size: 14 residues. CDR3 nucleotide sequence: TGTGCCAGCAATCCTAGCGGGAGGTTCGATGAGCAGTTCTTC. Amino acids: CASNPSGRFDEQFF.

The rearrangement links TRBV5-1 to TRBJ2-3; D perhaps matches TRBD1 (6 bases). V was pared by 0 bases and J by 1 base, with 9 bases between. The CDR3 sequence is 15 residues long. Per germline, CDR1 SGHRS and CDR2 YFSETQ. CDR3 residues: CASSLAAGGTDTQYF. The CDR3 bases are TGCGCCAGCAGCTTGGCGGCAGGGGGCACAGATACGCAGTATTTT.

The CDR3 reads CASSLDWGGESPLHF. CDR3 sequence (DNA): TGTGCCAGCAGCTTAGATTGGGGGGGCGAATCACCCCTCCACTTT. This chain joins TRBV11-2 and TRBJ1-6; TRBD1 is a possible D gene (6 bases). The CDR3 is 15 residues long. V was clipped by 0 bases and J by 10 bases, with 13 bases between them. The germline gives CDR1 SGHAT, CDR2 FQNNGV.

The chain couples TRBV6-5 to TRBJ2-7; 7 bases are a match to TRBD2. This CDR3 is 13 amino acids long. With 6 bases clipped from V and 3 bases from J, the junction kept 5 bases outside the gene matches. Germline V gene lookup returns CDR1 MNHEY and CDR2 SVGAGI. Here the CDR3 DNA reads TGTGCCAGCAGAAAAGCGGGGCTCTACGAGCAGTACTTC. It translates to CASRKAGLYEQYF.

The V gene is TRBV9, the J gene TRBJ2-7; perhaps TRBD2 as D (5 bases). Trimming pared 0 bases from V and 3 bases from J, leaving 16 bases between. Germline CDR1 reads SGDLS; CDR2 reads YYNGEE. This CDR3 is 16 amino acids long. The CDR3 protein is CASSVGGYGVGYEQYF. DNA for the CDR3: TGTGCCAGCAGCGTAGGAGGCTACGGGGTCGGCTACGAGCAGTACTTC. The variable domain in full, with the rest retrieved from reference TRBV9 and TRBJ2-7, is DSGVTQTPKHLITATGQRVTLRCSPRSGDLSVYWYQQSLDQGLQFLIQYYNGEERAKGNILERFSAQQFPDLHSELNLSSLELGDSALYFCASSVGGYGVGYEQYFGPGTRLTVT.

This chain uses TRBV6-5 with TRBJ1-4; no firm D call. Deletions cut 10 bases from V and 8 bases from J, with 17 bases between. CDR1 MNHEY and CDR2 SVGAGI come from the germline V gene. CDR3 size: 13 residues. The CDR3 DNA reads TGTGCCACCTATCACCGGGAACAGGAAAAACTGTTTTTT. Protein product: CATYHREQEKLFF.

This rearrangement joins TRBV2 to TRBJ2-7, with 9 positions matching TRBD1. CDR1 is SNHLY and CDR2 is FYNNEI in the germline V gene. V gave up 11 bases and J gave up 5 bases; unmatched junction bases: 13. The CDR3 has 14 residues. CDR3 sequence (DNA): TGTGCCGGTGCGAAGGGACAGGGCGGCCACGAGCAGTACTTC. Its translation: CAGAKGQGGHEQYF.

The chain carries TRBV19 and TRBJ1-1; D unresolved. Germline assignment: CDR1 LNHDA and CDR2 SQIVND (reference sequence). Deletions cut 5 bases from V and 11 bases from J, with 15 bases between. The CDR3 consists of 12 residues. Here the CDR3 DNA reads TGTGCCAGTAGTCAGAGAGGTAATGTCGCTTTCTTT. Translation gives CASSQRGNVAFF.

This clone was seen more than once but under ten times. The chain couples TRBV7-2 to TRBJ1-1; no firm D call. V lost 3 bases to trimming and J lost 0 bases, with 5 bases between them. Germline V gives CDR1 SGHTA, CDR2 FQGNSA. CDR3 length: 13 residues. This CDR3 is CASSFEMNTEAFF. The CDR3 nucleotides read TGTGCCAGCAGCTTCGAGATGAACACTGAAGCTTTCTTT. The variable domain in full, with the rest retrieved from reference TRBV7-2 and TRBJ1-1, is GAGVSQSPSNKVTEKGKDVELRCDPISGHTALYWYRQSLGQGLEFLIYFQGNSAPDKSGLPSDRFSAERTGGSVSTLTIQRTQQEDSAVYLCASSFEMNTEAFFGQGTRLTVV.

This chain links TRBV5-4 with TRBJ2-7; 10 bases match TRBD2. CDR3 length: 15 amino acids. The V gene's germline CDR1 is SGHNT and CDR2 YYREEE (reference sequence). The V segment lost 4 bases and the J segment 1 base; nucleotides outside the gene matches: 5. CDR3 sequence: CASSPGLADSYEQYF. DNA of the CDR3: TGTGCCAGCAGCCCCGGACTAGCGGATTCCTACGAGCAGTACTTC. Based on the CDR3 plus reference TRBV5-4 and TRBJ2-7, the full variable domain is ETGVTQSPTHLIKTRGQQVTLRCSSQSGHNTVSWYQQALGQGPQFIFQYYREEENGRGNFPPRFSGLQFPNYSSELNVNALELDDSALYLCASSPGLADSYEQYFGPGTRLTVT.

A single count supports this clone. The chain recombines TRBV15 with TRBJ2-7; TRBD2 might be the D (6 bases). CDR1 is LNHNV and CDR2 is YYDKDF in the germline V gene (reference sequence). This CDR3 spans 15 amino acids. V lost 0 bases to trimming and J lost 2 bases, with 11 bases between them. The CDR3 is CATSRDLASPYEQYF. The CDR3, as DNA: TGTGCCACCAGCAGAGACCTAGCGAGTCCCTACGAGCAGTACTTC.

The V and J genes are TRBV5-1 and TRBJ1-2; TRBD1 matches at 9 bases. Per the germline V gene, CDR1 is SGHRS and CDR2 is YFSETQ. Trimming at V came to 5 bases and at J to 5 bases, leaving 10 bases not matched to a gene. This CDR3 contains 15 residues. CDR3 region: CASRPTPGTGYGYTF. In nucleotides, the CDR3 is TGCGCCAGCAGGCCTACCCCCGGGACAGGGTATGGCTACACCTTC. Looking up the rest from reference TRBV5-1 and TRBJ1-2 gives the full variable domain: KAGVTQTPRYLIKTRGQQVTLSCSPISGHRSVSWYQQTPGQGLQFLFEYFSETQRNKGNFPGRFSGRQFSNSRSEMNVSTLELGDSALYLCASRPTPGTGYGYTFGSGTRLTVV.

The V and J genes are TRBV29-1 and TRBJ2-1; 7 bases are a match to TRBD2. This CDR3 spans 13 amino acids. Trimming removed 4 bases from V and 5 bases from J; junction bases left unmatched: 5. Per the germline V gene, CDR1 is SQVTM and CDR2 is ANQGSEA. As DNA, the CDR3 is TGCAGCGTTGCAGCTAGCGGAAACAATGAGCAGTTCTTC. It is translated as CSVAASGNNEQFF.

This chain links TRBV24-1 with TRBJ2-3; 9 nucleotides line up with TRBD1. Germline V gene lookup returns CDR1 KGHDR and CDR2 SFDVKD. Losses at the gene ends were 0 bases for V and 9 bases for J; bases not matched to a gene: 6. The CDR3 extends over 15 amino acids. CDR3 coding DNA: TGTGCCACCAGTGATTTGCAGGGGACAGGGCACACGCAGTATTTT. Encoded protein: CATSDLQGTGHTQYF.

The genes are TRBV5-1 and TRBJ2-2, with 8 positions matching TRBD1. This CDR3 contains 14 residues. CDR1 is SGHRS and CDR2 is YFSETQ in the germline V gene. The ends lost 3 bases at V and 9 bases at J; junction bases unmatched: 7. In DNA form, the CDR3 reads TGCGCCAGCAGCTCCGGGACAGGTTCCTGGGAGCTGTTTTTT. As protein: CASSSGTGSWELFF.